The text below deals with one T cell receptor (beta chain). Produced via immunoSEQ multiplex PCR; TCRdb's table is partial and in-frame only. The sample records 350,000 to 450,000 clones, 90% to 95% being singletons. The data derive from a study of blood T cell repertoires in COVID-19. V was clipped by 4 bases and J by 3 bases; unmatched bases: 7. The CDR3 sequence is 15 residues long. In germline, CDR1 is SGHRS, CDR2 YFSETQ. The genes are TRBV5-1 and TRBJ2-3; 8 bases agree with TRBD1. The sequenced sample was PBMCs or T cells enriched from blood (not recorded which). The TCR sequence derives from a woman between 40 and 50 years old who had been exposed to COVID-19. CDR3 residues: CASSRGQAGTDTQYF. In DNA form, the CDR3 reads TGCGCCAGCAGCCGGGGACAGGCCGGGACAGATACGCAGTATTTT.